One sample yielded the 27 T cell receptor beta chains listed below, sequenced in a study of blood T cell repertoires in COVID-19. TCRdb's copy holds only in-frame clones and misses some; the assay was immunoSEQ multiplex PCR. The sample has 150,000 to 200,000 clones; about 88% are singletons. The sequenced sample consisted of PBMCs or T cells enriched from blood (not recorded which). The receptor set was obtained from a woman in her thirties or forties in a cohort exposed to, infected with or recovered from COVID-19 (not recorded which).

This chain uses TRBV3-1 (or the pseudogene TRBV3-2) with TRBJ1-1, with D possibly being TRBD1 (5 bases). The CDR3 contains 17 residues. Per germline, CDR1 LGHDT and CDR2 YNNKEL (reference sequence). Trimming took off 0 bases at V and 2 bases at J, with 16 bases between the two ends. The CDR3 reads CASSQESGREVNTEAFF. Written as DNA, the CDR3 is TGTGCCAGCAGCCAAGAATCAGGGAGGGAGGTTAACACTGAAGCTTTCTTT.

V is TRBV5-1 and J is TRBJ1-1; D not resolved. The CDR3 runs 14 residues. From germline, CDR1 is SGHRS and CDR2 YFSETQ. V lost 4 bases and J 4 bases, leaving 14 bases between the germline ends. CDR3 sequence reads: CASSLAGLGTEAFF. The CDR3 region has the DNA TGCGCCAGCAGCCTGGCGGGGTTGGGCACTGAAGCTTTCTTT.

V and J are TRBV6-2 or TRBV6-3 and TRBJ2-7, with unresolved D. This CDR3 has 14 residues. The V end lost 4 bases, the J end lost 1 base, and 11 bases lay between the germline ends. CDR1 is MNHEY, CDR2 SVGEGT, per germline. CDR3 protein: CASSFGPRSYEQYF. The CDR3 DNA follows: TGTGCCAGCAGTTTTGGGCCGAGATCCTACGAGCAGTACTTC.

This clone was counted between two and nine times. The CDR3 nucleotides are TGTGCCAGCAGCGATAGCCGAGGCGCCTACGAGCAGTACTTC. It is translated as CASSDSRGAYEQYF. This chain connects TRBV7-2 to TRBJ2-7; D not resolved. With 5 bases removed from V and 2 bases from J, the gap between germline ends came to 13 bases. The CDR3 has 14 amino acids. Looked up from germline, CDR1 is SGHTA and CDR2 is FQGNSA.

Here the CDR3 reads CASSEGATEQYF. CDR3 nucleotide sequence: TGTGCCAGCAGTGAAGGGGCGACCGAGCAGTACTTC. This chain joins TRBV2 and TRBJ2-7; D is uncertain. Trimming shortened V by 1 base and J by 6 bases, and 7 bases separated the two germline ends. The CDR3 is 12 residues long. From germline, CDR1 is SNHLY and CDR2 FYNNEI.

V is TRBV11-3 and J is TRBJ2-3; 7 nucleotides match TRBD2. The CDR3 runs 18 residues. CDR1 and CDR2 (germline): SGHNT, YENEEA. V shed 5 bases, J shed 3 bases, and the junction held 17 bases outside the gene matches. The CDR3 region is CASSPGAGRERGTDTQYF. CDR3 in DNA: TGTGCCAGCAGCCCAGGAGCGGGAAGAGAACGAGGGACAGATACGCAGTATTTT.

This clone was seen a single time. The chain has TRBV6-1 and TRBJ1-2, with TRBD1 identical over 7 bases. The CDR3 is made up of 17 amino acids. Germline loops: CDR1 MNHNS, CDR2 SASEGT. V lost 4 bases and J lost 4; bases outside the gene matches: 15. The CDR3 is CASSVRRGQQGAYGYTF. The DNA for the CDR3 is TGTGCCAGCAGTGTTCGAAGGGGACAGCAGGGTGCCTATGGCTACACCTTC.

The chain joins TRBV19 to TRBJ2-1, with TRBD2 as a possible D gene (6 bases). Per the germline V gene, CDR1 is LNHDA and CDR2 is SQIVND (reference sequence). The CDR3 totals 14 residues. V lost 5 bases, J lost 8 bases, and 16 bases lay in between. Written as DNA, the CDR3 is TGTGCCAGTAGTCCGCGACTAGTAGGGGATGAGCAGTTCTTC. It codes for CASSPRLVGDEQFF.

CDR3: CASSFGGSPYEQYF. The CDR3 nucleotides are TGTGCCAGCAGCTTTGGAGGCTCCCCCTACGAGCAGTACTTC. This chain joins TRBV5-6 and TRBJ2-7; D may be TRBD2 (5 bases). CDR3 length: 14 amino acids. The germline V gene encodes CDR1 SGHDT and CDR2 YYEEEE. V lost 2 bases to trimming and J lost 2 bases, with 11 bases between them.

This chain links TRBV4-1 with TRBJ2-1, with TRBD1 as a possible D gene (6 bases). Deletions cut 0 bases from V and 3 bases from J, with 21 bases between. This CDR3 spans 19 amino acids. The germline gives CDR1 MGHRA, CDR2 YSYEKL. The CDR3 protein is CASSQDPPLGGGYYNEQFF. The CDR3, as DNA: TGCGCCAGCAGCCAAGATCCCCCCCTTGGGGGCGGTTACTACAATGAGCAGTTCTTC.

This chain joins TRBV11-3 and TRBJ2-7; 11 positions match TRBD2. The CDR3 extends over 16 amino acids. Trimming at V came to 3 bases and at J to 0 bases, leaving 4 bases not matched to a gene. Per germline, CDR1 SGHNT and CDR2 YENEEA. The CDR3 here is CASSFSGTSGSYEQYF. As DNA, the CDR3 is TGTGCCAGCAGCTTCTCCGGGACTAGCGGCTCCTACGAGCAGTACTTC. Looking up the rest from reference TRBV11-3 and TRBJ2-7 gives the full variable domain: EAGVVQSPRYKIIEKKQPVAFWCNPISGHNTLYWYLQNLGQGPELLIRYENEEAVDDSQLPKDRFSAERLKGVDSTLKIQPAELGDSAVYLCASSFSGTSGSYEQYFGPGTRLTVT.

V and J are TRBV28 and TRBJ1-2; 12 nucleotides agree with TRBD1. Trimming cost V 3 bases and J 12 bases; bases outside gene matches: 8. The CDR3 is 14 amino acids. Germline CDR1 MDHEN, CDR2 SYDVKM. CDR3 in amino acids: CASSFRPGQGAHTF. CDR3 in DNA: TGTGCCAGCAGTTTCCGGCCGGGACAGGGGGCTCACACCTTC.

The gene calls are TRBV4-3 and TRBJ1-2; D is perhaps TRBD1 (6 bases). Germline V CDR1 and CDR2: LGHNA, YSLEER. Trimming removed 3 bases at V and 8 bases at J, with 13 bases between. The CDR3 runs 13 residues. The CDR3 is CASSQGNRDGYTF. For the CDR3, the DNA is TGCGCCAGCAGCCAGGGTAACAGGGACGGCTACACCTTC.

CDR3 amino acids: CASSQDAGNYGYTF. The CDR3, as DNA: TGTGCCAGCAGCCAAGACGCCGGGAACTATGGCTACACCTTC. The V gene is TRBV14, the J gene TRBJ1-2, with D uncertain. Germline CDR1 SGHDN, CDR2 FVKESK. V was shortened by 0 bases and J by 2 bases, with 7 bases between the two germline ends. The CDR3 length is 14 residues.

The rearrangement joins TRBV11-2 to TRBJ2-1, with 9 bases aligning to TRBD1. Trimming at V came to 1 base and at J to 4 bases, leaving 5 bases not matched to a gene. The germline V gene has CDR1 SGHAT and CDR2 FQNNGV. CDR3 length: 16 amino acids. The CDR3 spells CASSLAGQGTYNEQFF. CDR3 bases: TGTGCCAGCAGCTTAGCCGGACAGGGGACGTACAATGAGCAGTTCTTC.

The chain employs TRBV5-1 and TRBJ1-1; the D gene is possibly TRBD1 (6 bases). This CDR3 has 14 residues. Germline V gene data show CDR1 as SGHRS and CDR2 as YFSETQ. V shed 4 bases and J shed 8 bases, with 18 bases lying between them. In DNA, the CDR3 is TGCGCCAGCAGCCCCCGGACAGAGCCCCCAGAAGCTTTCTTT. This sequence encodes CASSPRTEPPEAFF.

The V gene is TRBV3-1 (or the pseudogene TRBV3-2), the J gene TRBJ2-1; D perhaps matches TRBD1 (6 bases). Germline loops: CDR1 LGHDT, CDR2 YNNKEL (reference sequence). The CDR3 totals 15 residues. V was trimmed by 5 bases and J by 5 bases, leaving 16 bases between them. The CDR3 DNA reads TGTGCCAGCAGCACCGCAGGGGAAGGGCACAATGAGCAGTTCTTC. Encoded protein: CASSTAGEGHNEQFF.

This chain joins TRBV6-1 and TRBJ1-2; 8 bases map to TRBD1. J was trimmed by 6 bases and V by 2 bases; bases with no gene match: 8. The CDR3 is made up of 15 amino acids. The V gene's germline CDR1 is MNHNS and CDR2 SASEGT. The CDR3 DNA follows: TGTGCCAGCAGTGAAAATGACAGGGGCAGGGATGGCTACACCTTC. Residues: CASSENDRGRDGYTF.

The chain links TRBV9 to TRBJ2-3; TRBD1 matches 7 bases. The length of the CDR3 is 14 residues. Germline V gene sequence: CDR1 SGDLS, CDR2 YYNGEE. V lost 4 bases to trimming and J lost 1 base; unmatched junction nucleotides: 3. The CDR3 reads CASSPGQGTDTQYF. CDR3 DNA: TGTGCCAGCAGCCCTGGACAGGGCACAGATACGCAGTATTTT.

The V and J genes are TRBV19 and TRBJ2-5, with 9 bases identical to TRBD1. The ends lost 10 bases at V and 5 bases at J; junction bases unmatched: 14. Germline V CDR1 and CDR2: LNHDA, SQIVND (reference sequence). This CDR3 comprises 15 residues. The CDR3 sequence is CATTWGQGLGETQYF. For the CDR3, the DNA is TGTGCCACCACCTGGGGACAGGGACTTGGGGAGACCCAGTACTTC.

As DNA, the CDR3 is TGTGCCAGCAGCTTAGGAGCAGGGAGCAATCAGCCCCAGCATTTT. Protein sequence: CASSLGAGSNQPQHF. The rearrangement joins TRBV11-2 to TRBJ1-5; D is possibly TRBD1 (5 bases). Germline assignment: CDR1 SGHAT and CDR2 FQNNGV. This CDR3 comprises 15 residues. V dropped 1 base and J dropped 1 base, with 8 bases sitting between them.

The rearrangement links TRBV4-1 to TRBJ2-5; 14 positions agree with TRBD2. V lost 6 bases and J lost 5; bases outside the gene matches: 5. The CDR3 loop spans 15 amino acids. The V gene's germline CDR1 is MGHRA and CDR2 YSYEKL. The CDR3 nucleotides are TGCGCCAGCAGACCTTGGACTAGCGGGAGGGAGACCCAGTACTTC. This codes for CASRPWTSGRETQYF.

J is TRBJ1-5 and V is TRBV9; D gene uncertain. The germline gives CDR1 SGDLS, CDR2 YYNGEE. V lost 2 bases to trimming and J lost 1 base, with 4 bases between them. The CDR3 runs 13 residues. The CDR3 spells CASSVGSNQPQHF. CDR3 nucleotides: TGTGCCAGCAGCGTTGGCAGCAATCAGCCCCAGCATTTT.

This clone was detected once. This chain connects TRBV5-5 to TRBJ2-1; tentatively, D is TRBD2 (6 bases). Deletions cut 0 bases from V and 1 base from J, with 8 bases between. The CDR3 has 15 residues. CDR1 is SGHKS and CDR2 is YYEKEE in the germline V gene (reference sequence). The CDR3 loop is CASSLVGRSYNEQFF. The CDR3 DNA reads TGTGCCAGCAGCTTGGTGGGGAGGTCCTACAATGAGCAGTTCTTC.

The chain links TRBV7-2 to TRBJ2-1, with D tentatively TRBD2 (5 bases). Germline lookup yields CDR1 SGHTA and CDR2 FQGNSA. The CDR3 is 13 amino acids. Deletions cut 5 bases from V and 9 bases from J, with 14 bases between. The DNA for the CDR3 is TGTGCCAGCAGCCCTGGGGAGTACGGTGAGCAGTTCTTC. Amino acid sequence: CASSPGEYGEQFF.

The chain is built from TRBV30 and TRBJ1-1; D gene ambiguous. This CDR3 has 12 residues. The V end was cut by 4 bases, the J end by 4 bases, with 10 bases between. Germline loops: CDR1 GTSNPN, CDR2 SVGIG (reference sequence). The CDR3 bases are TGTGCCTGGAAGAGAGCTAGCACTGAAGCTTTCTTT. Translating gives CAWKRASTEAFF.

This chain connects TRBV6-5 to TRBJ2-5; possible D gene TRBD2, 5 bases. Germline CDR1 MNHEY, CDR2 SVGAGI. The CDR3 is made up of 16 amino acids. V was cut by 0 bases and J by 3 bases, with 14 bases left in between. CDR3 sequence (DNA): TGTGCCAGCAGTTACTCGACGGCCCTAGCTAAAGAGACCCAGTACTTC. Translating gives CASSYSTALAKETQYF.